This T cell receptor (beta chain) comes out of a study of identical twins' blood T cells. Turning to this clonotype: Antigen specificity is unknown.

TCR cDNA libraries were made from RNA using a previously described, modified protocol. TCRdb processed the 5' RACE reads anew with MiXCR; each CDR3 protein has one entry. The sample lists 350,000 to 400,000 distinct CDR3 sequences; about 28% were seen once. All three twin pairs grew up together with likely shared infections and vaccines. CDR1 and CDR2 (germline): LGHDT, YNNKEL (reference sequence). The CDR3 is made up of 14 amino acids. V lost 1 base to trimming and J lost 3 bases, with 10 bases between them. Study-level results: Environmental influences on twin similarity could not be excluded.

The clonotype originates from a woman aged 18 to 55 in good health. The genes are TRBV3-1 and TRBJ2-7; no reliable D call. Sequenced material: PBMCs. CDR3 nucleotides: TGTGCCAGCAGCCAAGGCGGCAGGCACTACGAGCAGTACTTC. Translation gives CASSQGGRHYEQYF.